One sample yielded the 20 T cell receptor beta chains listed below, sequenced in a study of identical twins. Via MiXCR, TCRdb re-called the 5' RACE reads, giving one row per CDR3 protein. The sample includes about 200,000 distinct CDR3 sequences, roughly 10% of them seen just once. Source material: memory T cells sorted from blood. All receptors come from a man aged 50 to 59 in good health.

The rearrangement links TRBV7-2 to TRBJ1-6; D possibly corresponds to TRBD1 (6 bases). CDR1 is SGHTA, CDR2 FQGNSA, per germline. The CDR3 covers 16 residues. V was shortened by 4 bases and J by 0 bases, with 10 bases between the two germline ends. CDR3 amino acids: CASSYRASSYNSPLHF. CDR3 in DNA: TGTGCCAGCAGCTACAGGGCTAGCTCCTATAATTCACCCCTCCACTTT.

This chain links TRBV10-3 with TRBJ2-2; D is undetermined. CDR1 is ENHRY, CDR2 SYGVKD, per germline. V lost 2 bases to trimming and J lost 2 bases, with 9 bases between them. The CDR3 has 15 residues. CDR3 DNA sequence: TGTGCCATCAGTGAGCTCGGTCATAACACCGGGGAGCTGTTTTTT. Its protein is CAISELGHNTGELFF.

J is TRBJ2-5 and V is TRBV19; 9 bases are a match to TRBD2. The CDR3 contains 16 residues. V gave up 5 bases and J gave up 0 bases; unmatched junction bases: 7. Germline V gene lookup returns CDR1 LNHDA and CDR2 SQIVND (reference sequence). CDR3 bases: TGTGCCAGTAGTCCCGGACTAGCGATGTACCAAGAGACCCAGTACTTC. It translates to CASSPGLAMYQETQYF.

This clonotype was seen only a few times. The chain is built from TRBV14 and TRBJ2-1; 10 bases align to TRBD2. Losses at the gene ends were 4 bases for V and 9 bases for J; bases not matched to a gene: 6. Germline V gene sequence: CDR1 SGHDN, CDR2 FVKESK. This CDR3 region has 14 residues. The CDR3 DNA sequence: TGTGCCAGCAGCCTAAAGCGGGAGGGAACTGAGCAGTTCTTC. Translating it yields CASSLKREGTEQFF.

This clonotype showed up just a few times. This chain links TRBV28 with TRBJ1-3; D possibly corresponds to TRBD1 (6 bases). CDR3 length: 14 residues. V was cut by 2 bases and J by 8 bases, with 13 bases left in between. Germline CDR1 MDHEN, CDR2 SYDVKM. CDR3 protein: CASSLMGAPDTIYF. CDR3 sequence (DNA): TGTGCCAGCAGTTTAATGGGGGCACCGGACACCATATATTTT.

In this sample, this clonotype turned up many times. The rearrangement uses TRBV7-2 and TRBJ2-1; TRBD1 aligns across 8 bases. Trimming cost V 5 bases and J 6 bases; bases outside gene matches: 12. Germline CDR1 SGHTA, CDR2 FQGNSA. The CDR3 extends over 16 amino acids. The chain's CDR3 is CASSRIGQGIFNEQFF. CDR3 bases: TGTGCCAGCAGCAGAATCGGACAGGGTATTTTCAATGAGCAGTTCTTC.

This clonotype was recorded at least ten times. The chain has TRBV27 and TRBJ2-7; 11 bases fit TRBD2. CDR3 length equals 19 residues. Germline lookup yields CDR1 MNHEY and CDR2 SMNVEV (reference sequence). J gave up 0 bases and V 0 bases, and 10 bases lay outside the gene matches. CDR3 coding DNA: TGTGCCAGCAGTTTATCCCGTACCGGGACTAGCGGTAGCTCCTACGAGCAGTACTTC. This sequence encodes CASSLSRTGTSGSSYEQYF.

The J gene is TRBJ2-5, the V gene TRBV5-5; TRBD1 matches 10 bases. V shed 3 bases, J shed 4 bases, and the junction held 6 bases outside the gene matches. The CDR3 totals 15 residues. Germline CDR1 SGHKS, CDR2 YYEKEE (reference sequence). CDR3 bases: TGTGCCAGCAGCTGGGGACAGGGGATAGGAGAGACCCAGTACTTC. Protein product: CASSWGQGIGETQYF.

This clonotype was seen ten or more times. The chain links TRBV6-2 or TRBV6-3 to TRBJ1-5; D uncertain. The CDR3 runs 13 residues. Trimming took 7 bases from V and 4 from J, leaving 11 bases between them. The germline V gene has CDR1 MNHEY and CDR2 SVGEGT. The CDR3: CASKDVGNQPQHF. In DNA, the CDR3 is TGTGCCAGCAAGGACGTGGGGAATCAGCCCCAGCATTTT.

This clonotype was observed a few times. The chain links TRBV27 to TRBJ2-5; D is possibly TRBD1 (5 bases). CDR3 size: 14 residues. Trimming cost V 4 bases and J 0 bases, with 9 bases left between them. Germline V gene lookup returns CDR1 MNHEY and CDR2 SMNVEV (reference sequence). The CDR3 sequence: CASSSWGDQETQYF. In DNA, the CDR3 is TGTGCCAGCAGTTCTTGGGGCGACCAAGAGACCCAGTACTTC.

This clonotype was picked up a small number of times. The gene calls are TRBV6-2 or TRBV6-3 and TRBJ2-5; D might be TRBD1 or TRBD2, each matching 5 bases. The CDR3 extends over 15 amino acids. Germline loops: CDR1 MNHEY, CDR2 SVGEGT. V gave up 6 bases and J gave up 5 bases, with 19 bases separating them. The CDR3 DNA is TGTGCCAGCAGCTCGTCTATGACGGGACGGGAGACCCAGTACTTC. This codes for CASSSSMTGRETQYF.

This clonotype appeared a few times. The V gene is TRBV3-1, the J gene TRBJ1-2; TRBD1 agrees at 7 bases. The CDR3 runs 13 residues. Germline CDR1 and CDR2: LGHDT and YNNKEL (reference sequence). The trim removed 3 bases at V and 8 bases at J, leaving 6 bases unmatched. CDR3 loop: CASSHGGDSGYTF. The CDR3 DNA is TGTGCCAGCAGCCATGGAGGGGACAGCGGCTACACCTTC.

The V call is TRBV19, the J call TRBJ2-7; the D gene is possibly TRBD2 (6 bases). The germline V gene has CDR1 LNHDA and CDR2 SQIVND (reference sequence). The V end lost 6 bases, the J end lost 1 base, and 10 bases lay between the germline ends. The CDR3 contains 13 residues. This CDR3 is CASSPRESYEQYF. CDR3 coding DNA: TGTGCCAGTAGCCCCCGGGAGTCCTACGAGCAGTACTTC.

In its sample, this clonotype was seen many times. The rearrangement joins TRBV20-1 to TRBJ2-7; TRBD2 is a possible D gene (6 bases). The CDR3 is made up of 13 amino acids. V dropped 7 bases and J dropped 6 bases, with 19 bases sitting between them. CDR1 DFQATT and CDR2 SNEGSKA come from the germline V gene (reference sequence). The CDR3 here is CSGPRGLALEQYF. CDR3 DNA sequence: TGCAGTGGACCTAGAGGGCTAGCGCTCGAGCAGTACTTC.

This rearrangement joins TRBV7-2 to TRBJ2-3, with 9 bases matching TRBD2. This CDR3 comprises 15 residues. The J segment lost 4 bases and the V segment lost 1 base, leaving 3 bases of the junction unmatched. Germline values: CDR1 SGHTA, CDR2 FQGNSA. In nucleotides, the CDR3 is TGTGCCAGCAGCTTAGTTAGCGGGAGTGCAGATACGCAGTATTTT. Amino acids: CASSLVSGSADTQYF.

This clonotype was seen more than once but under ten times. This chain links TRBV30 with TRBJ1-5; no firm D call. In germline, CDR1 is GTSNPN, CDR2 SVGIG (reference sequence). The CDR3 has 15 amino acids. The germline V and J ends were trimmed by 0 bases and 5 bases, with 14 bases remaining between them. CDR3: CAWSVHGVGYQPQHF. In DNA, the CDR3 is TGTGCCTGGAGTGTACATGGGGTCGGGTATCAGCCCCAGCATTTT. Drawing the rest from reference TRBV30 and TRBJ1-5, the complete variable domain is SQTIHQWPATLVQPVGSPLSLECTVEGTSNPNLYWYRQAAGRGLQLLFYSVGIGQISSEVPQNLSASRPQDRQFILSSKKLLLSDSGFYLCAWSVHGVGYQPQHFGDGTRLSIL.

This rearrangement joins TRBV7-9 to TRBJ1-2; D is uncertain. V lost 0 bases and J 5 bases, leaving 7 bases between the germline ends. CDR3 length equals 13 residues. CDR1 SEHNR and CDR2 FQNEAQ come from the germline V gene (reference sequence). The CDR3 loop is CASSLADEYGYTF. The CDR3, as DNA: TGTGCCAGCAGCTTAGCGGACGAGTATGGCTACACCTTC.

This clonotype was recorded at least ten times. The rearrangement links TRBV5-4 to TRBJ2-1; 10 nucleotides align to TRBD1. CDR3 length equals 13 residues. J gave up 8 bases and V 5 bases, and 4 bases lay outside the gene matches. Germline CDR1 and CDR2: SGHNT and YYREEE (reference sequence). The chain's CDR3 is CASRVTGGDEQFF. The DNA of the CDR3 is TGTGCCAGCAGAGTGACAGGGGGCGATGAGCAGTTCTTC.

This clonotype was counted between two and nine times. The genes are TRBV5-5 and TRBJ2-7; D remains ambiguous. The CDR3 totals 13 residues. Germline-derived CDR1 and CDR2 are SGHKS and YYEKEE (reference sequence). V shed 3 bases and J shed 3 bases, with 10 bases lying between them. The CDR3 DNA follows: TGTGCCAGCAGCTCGGACGGTTTCTACGAGCAGTACTTC. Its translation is CASSSDGFYEQYF.

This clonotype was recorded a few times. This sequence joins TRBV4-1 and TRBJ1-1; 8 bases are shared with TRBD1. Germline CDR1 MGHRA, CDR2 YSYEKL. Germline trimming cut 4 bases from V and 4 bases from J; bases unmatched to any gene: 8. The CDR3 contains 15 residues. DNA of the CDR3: TGCGCCAGCAGCCGGATAGGACAGGGTGGCACTGAAGCTTTCTTT. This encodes CASSRIGQGGTEAFF.